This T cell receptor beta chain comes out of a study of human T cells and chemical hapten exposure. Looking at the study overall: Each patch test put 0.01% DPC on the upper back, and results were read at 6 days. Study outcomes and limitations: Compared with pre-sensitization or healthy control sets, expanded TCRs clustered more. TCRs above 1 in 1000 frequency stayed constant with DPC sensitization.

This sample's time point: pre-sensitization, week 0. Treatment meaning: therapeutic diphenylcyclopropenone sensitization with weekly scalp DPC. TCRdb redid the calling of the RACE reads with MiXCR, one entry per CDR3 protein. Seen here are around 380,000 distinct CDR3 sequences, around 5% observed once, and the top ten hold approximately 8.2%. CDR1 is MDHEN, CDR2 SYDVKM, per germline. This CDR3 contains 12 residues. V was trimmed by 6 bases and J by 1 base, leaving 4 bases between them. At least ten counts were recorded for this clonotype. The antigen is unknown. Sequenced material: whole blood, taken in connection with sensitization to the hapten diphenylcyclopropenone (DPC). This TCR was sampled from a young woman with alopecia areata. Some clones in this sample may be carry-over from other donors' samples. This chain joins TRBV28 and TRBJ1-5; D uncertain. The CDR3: CASRQSNQPQHF. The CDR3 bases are TGTGCCAGCAGGCAAAGCAATCAGCCCCAGCATTTT.